This entry describes one T cell receptor beta chain. Antigen: not known. This record belongs to a study of cytomegalovirus exposure and HLA in healthy donors. Study-level points and caveats: High sensitivity and specificity were reportedly achieved when the classifier diagnosed cytomegalovirus status.

Sequencing used immunoSEQ multiplex PCR; TCRdb keeps in-frame clones, though not all of them. Among 130,000 or so clones, around nine tenths were seen once, and the ten largest hold over 3%. V shed 7 bases and J 4 bases; nucleotides not matched to a gene: 8. The CDR3 contains 14 residues. Germline V CDR1 and CDR2: WSHSY, SAAADI. This sequence joins TRBV10-2 and TRBJ1-1, with 8 bases that match TRBD1. The specimen sequenced was PBMCs. This receptor was identified in a man aged 25-40 years in good health and CMV-seronegative. CDR3 amino acids: CASNEIQGGTEAFF. Here the CDR3 DNA reads TGCGCCAGCAACGAAATACAGGGGGGCACTGAAGCTTTCTTT.